By share, the clone carrying this T cell receptor beta chain counts as medium-sized. 60 Vbeta and 13 Jbeta primers were used in PCR. TCRdb's copy holds only in-frame clones and misses some; the assay was immunoSEQ multiplex PCR. Among roughly 62,000 clones, approximately 80% were seen once, and the ten largest hold approximately 3.3%. The CDR3 has 14 amino acids. Germline V gene sequence: CDR1 MNHNY, CDR2 SVGAGI (reference sequence). Between the trimmed V and J ends, which lost 6 bases and 1 base, there was a span of 12 bases. The data are from a study of cytomegalovirus exposure and HLA in healthy donors.

The rearrangement links TRBV6-6 to TRBJ2-5; D is perhaps TRBD1 (5 bases). Material for sequencing was PBMCs. The receptor comes from a woman between 40 and 55 years old in good health and CMV-seropositive. The CDR3 sequence is CASSQDTIQETQYF. In DNA, the CDR3 is TGTGCCAGCAGCCAGGACACGATCCAAGAGACCCAGTACTTC.